This TCR beta chain was profiled in a study of human T cells and chemical hapten exposure. Time point described: patch test 1, 2 weeks after DPC sensitization. Documented treatment: therapeutic diphenylcyclopropenone sensitization with weekly scalp DPC. In germline, CDR1 is SGDLS, CDR2 YYNGEE. The germline V and J ends were trimmed by 1 base and 1 base, with 12 bases remaining between them. This CDR3 contains 16 residues. The table lists this clonotype with a count of one. Via MiXCR, TCRdb re-called the RACE reads, giving one row per CDR3 protein. Of 100,000 to 150,000 distinct CDR3 sequences in the sample, about 13% were seen once.

The specimen comprised whole blood, sampled in connection with sensitization to the hapten diphenylcyclopropenone (DPC). The clonotype comes from a man between 18 and 29 years old with alopecia areata. Some clones in this sample may be carry-over from other donors' samples. The chain employs TRBV9 and TRBJ1-3, with no clear D. CDR3 in amino acids: CASSVLPETSGNTIYF. The CDR3 DNA reads TGTGCCAGCAGCGTATTACCTGAAACGTCTGGAAACACCATATATTTT.